The 26 T cell receptor beta chains given below trace back to one sample, sequenced in a study of vaccination and CD4 T cells after COVID-19. The Oncomine TCR Beta short-read assay sequenced DNA from cultured CD4+ T cells. TCRdb re-derived calls from the PCR reads in MiXCR, one entry per CDR3 protein. The sample includes just over 20,000 distinct CDR3 sequences, around two thirds seen only once; the top ten take roughly 24%. Their antigen targets remain unknown. Treatment meaning: roughly nine-day PBMC culture with coronavirus spike peptide pools or control peptides (ViraFEST assay). Sample: CD4+ T cells from blood, cultured in vitro, taken before SARS-CoV-2 vaccination. All receptors derive from a human donor who received a COVID-19 vaccine.

This clonotype has more than one count but fewer than ten. V is TRBV27 and J is TRBJ2-7; D not certain. V shed 5 bases and J shed 2 bases, with 19 bases lying between them. The CDR3 length is 16 residues. Looked up from germline, CDR1 is MNHEY and CDR2 is SMNVEV (reference sequence). The CDR3 region is CASSPTRRAQTYEQYF. The CDR3, as DNA: TGTGCCAGCAGTCCAACCAGACGAGCCCAAACCTACGAGCAGTACTTC.

The chain has TRBV30 and TRBJ1-2, with D possibly being TRBD1 (5 bases). The V gene lost 1 base and the J gene lost 5 bases, with 5 bases spanning the gap. The V gene's germline CDR1 is GTSNPN and CDR2 SVGIG (reference sequence). The CDR3 contains 11 residues. As DNA, the CDR3 is TGTGCCTGGAGTGGGGGGTATGGCTACACCTTC. As protein: CAWSGGYGYTF.

The chain joins TRBV6-1 to TRBJ2-7, with 11 bases matching TRBD2. V shed 6 bases, J shed 3 bases, and the junction held 4 bases outside the gene matches. This CDR3 is built from 14 residues. CDR1 and CDR2 from the germline V gene are MNHNS and SASEGT. The CDR3 sequence is CASRGGTSGYEQYF. The CDR3 nucleotides are TGTGCCAGCAGGGGCGGGACTAGCGGCTACGAGCAGTACTTC.

This rearrangement joins TRBV30 to TRBJ2-3; D remains ambiguous. Trimming cost V 3 bases and J 4 bases, with 8 bases left between them. CDR1 is GTSNPN, CDR2 SVGIG, per germline (reference sequence). This CDR3 region has 12 residues. The CDR3 loop reads CAWSAKADTQYF. In nucleotides, the CDR3 is TGTGCCTGGAGCGCGAAGGCAGATACGCAGTATTTT.

The rearrangement uses TRBV24-1 and TRBJ1-2, with 7 bases matching TRBD1. After removal of 0 bases from V and 4 bases from J, the junction contained 10 bases not matched to a gene. The germline V gene encodes CDR1 KGHDR and CDR2 SFDVKD. The CDR3 consists of 17 residues. The CDR3 reads CATSDLSKTGLLYGYTF. The CDR3 bases are TGTGCCACCAGTGATTTGTCTAAGACAGGGCTCCTCTATGGCTACACCTTC.

The J gene is TRBJ2-6, the V gene TRBV24-1, with no clear D. The V and J ends lost 5 bases and 4 bases respectively, with 11 bases between them. The germline gives CDR1 KGHDR, CDR2 SFDVKD. This CDR3 is built from 15 residues. CDR3 nucleotides: TGTGCCACCAGTGCTATCTTGAGGGGGGCCAACGTCCTGACTTTC. This translates into CATSAILRGANVLTF.

By its share, this clonotype is medium-sized (0.01 to 0.1%). The chain couples TRBV7-2 to TRBJ1-1; D remains ambiguous. This CDR3 is built from 15 residues. Germline V gene data show CDR1 as SGHTA and CDR2 as FQGNSA. Trimming left V 1 base short and J 0 bases short, with 9 bases between. As DNA, the CDR3 is TGTGCCAGCAGCTTAGAGGGCAGCATGAACACTGAAGCTTTCTTT. Protein: CASSLEGSMNTEAFF.

The V gene is TRBV19, the J gene TRBJ1-2, with a possible D match to TRBD1 (6 bases). The CDR3 is 13 residues long. Germline V gene data show CDR1 as LNHDA and CDR2 as SQIVND (reference sequence). The ends were cut back, 3 bases at V and 8 bases at J, with 13 bases in the middle. The CDR3 DNA follows: TGTGCCAGTAGTATGCAGGGGAGAGTCGGCTACACCTTC. Translation gives CASSMQGRVGYTF.

The rearrangement joins TRBV20-1 to TRBJ2-5, with TRBD2 matching over 16 bases. The CDR3 is 17 residues long. V was pared by 1 base and J by 4 bases, with 6 bases of the junction left unmatched. Germline CDR1 and CDR2: DFQATT and SNEGSKA (reference sequence). Here the CDR3 DNA reads TGCAGTGCTAGAGGGGGACTAGCGGGGGGGCCGTTAGAGACCCAGTACTTC. Translation gives CSARGGLAGGPLETQYF.

This clonotype was seen a few times. The chain has TRBV7-6 and TRBJ2-5; TRBD2 matches 10 bases. CDR1 SGHVS and CDR2 FNYEAQ come from the germline V gene. Trimming cost V 3 bases and J 4 bases; bases outside gene matches: 11. This CDR3 region has 17 residues. CDR3 sequence (DNA): TGTGCCAGCAGCTTGGTACCCCCGGGACTAGCGCCAGAGACCCAGTACTTC. Its translation is CASSLVPPGLAPETQYF.

This clonotype turned up a few times. The V gene is TRBV19, the J gene TRBJ1-2, with D maybe TRBD1 (6 bases). This CDR3 has 11 amino acids. Germline V gene data show CDR1 as LNHDA and CDR2 as SQIVND (reference sequence). Trimming pared 3 bases from V and 8 bases from J, leaving 7 bases between. The CDR3: CASSIRGGYTF. The DNA of the CDR3 is TGTGCCAGTAGTATCAGGGGCGGCTACACCTTC. Combining the CDR3 with reference TRBV19 and TRBJ1-2 gives the whole variable domain DGGITQSPKYLFRKEGQNVTLSCEQNLNHDAMYWYRQDPGQGLRLIYYSQIVNDFQKGDIAEGYSVSREKKESFPLTVTSAQKNPTAFYLCASSIRGGYTFGSGTRLTVV.

The chain carries TRBV7-2 and TRBJ2-5, with 10 bases lining up with TRBD1. Germline-derived CDR1 and CDR2 are SGHTA and FQGNSA. With V trimmed by 4 bases and J by 8 bases, 1 base remained unmatched. The CDR3 spans 12 residues. The CDR3 DNA reads TGTGCCAGCAGCTGGGACAGGGGTACCCAGTACTTC. Translation gives CASSWDRGTQYF.

J is TRBJ2-3 and V is TRBV7-2; weak D call: TRBD1 (6 bases). CDR1 is SGHTA and CDR2 is FQGNSA in the germline V gene. V gave up 5 bases and J gave up 3 bases, with 12 bases separating them. This CDR3 region has 14 residues. The CDR3 nucleotides read TGTGCCAGCAGCCGGGACACTCCTACAGATACGCAGTATTTT. Protein: CASSRDTPTDTQYF.

Here the CDR3 DNA reads TGTGCCAGCAGCGCCAGGGGGCCAGGCTACACCTTC. This sequence encodes CASSARGPGYTF. This chain uses TRBV12-3 or TRBV12-4 with TRBJ1-2; 8 positions agree with TRBD1. Trimming cost V 6 bases and J 8 bases; bases outside gene matches: 5. The CDR3 contains 12 residues.

The rearrangement joins TRBV5-1 to TRBJ1-2; 7 nucleotides line up with TRBD1. This CDR3 region has 15 residues. With V trimmed by 4 bases and J by 1 base, 7 bases remained unmatched. Germline assignment: CDR1 SGHRS and CDR2 YFSETQ. The CDR3 spells CASSNLGQRNYGYTF. CDR3 DNA sequence: TGCGCCAGCAGCAATCTGGGACAGCGTAACTATGGCTACACCTTC.

This chain uses TRBV20-1 with TRBJ2-7; D is unclear. There are 13 residues in the CDR3. V lost 5 bases and J lost 2, with 13 bases in between. Germline V gene data show CDR1 as DFQATT and CDR2 as SNEGSKA (reference sequence). The CDR3 sequence is CSAWSSSPYEQYF. The DNA for the CDR3 is TGCAGTGCTTGGTCTAGTTCCCCCTACGAGCAGTACTTC.

The gene calls are TRBV27 and TRBJ1-1; D perhaps matches TRBD1 (5 bases). V was pared by 3 bases and J by 4 bases, with 12 bases between. Per the germline V gene, CDR1 is MNHEY and CDR2 is SMNVEV (reference sequence). The CDR3 length is 14 residues. CDR3 DNA: TGTGCCAGCAGTTTCAATCCTGGGGGCACTGAAGCTTTCTTT. Amino acids: CASSFNPGGTEAFF.

This chain uses TRBV20-1 with TRBJ1-1; D gene ambiguous. Trimming left V 6 bases short and J 2 bases short, with 10 bases between. Germline V gives CDR1 DFQATT, CDR2 SNEGSKA (reference sequence). The CDR3 is made up of 12 amino acids. The CDR3 nucleotides are TGCAGTGCGCGGACGGGAAACACTGAAGCTTTCTTT. This gives the protein CSARTGNTEAFF.

This clonotype was detected only a few times. The chain has TRBV6-5 and TRBJ2-2; D not resolved. Trimming stripped 2 bases from V and 6 bases from J, with 4 bases between. Germline CDR1 is MNHEY and CDR2 is SVGAGI. The CDR3 sequence is 12 residues long. Here the CDR3 DNA reads TGTGCCAGCAGTTACAGGGCCGGGGAGCTGTTTTTT. Protein: CASSYRAGELFF.

This chain links TRBV2 with TRBJ1-3; 7 bases match TRBD1. The germline V gene has CDR1 SNHLY and CDR2 FYNNEI. The CDR3 totals 15 residues. V dropped 5 bases and J dropped 0; count of bases not matched to a gene: 4. This CDR3 is CASSKQGYSGNTIYF. As DNA, the CDR3 is TGTGCCAGCAGTAAACAGGGGTACTCTGGAAACACCATATATTTT.

This clonotype showed up just once. The V call is TRBV20-1, the J call TRBJ1-2; D may be TRBD1 (6 bases). Germline CDR1 DFQATT, CDR2 SNEGSKA (reference sequence). The V end lost 4 bases, the J end lost 0 bases, and 9 bases lay between the germline ends. The CDR3 consists of 13 residues. For the CDR3, the DNA is TGCAGTGCTACAGGGGCAGCTAACTATGGCTACACCTTC. Protein sequence: CSATGAANYGYTF.

The gene calls are TRBV10-1 and TRBJ1-2; D unresolved. Germline V gives CDR1 WNHNN, CDR2 SYGVQD (reference sequence). V dropped 4 bases and J dropped 8 bases, with 11 bases sitting between them. The CDR3 loop spans 12 amino acids. The CDR3 is CASSGRVDGYTF. The CDR3 DNA reads TGCGCCAGCAGTGGAAGGGTCGACGGCTACACCTTC.

The chain employs TRBV6-1 and TRBJ1-5; no clear D gene. The ends were cut back, 6 bases at V and 7 bases at J, with 13 bases in the middle. The CDR3 is 13 residues long. CDR1 and CDR2 (germline): MNHNS, SASEGT. CDR3 in amino acids: CASSHSSDQPQHF. The CDR3 nucleotides are TGTGCCAGCAGCCACAGCTCGGACCAGCCCCAGCATTTT.

Only a few counts were recorded for this clonotype. V gene TRBV6-1 combines with J gene TRBJ1-2; 9 nucleotides align to TRBD1. CDR1 and CDR2 from the germline V gene are MNHNS and SASEGT. V dropped 1 base and J dropped 0; count of bases not matched to a gene: 3. The CDR3 sequence is 16 residues long. CDR3 in DNA: TGTGCCAGCAGTGAAGGGGACAGGGCCACTAACTATGGCTACACCTTC. Translated: CASSEGDRATNYGYTF.

The chain recombines TRBV6-5 with TRBJ2-4, with TRBD1 as a possible D gene (5 bases). Trimming took off 0 bases at V and 0 bases at J, with 12 bases between the two ends. The CDR3 totals 17 residues. Germline CDR1 reads MNHEY; CDR2 reads SVGAGI. The CDR3 DNA is TGTGCCAGCAGTTACTCGTCAGGGCATCTAGCCAAAAACATTCAGTACTTC. Translating it yields CASSYSSGHLAKNIQYF.

This clonotype was counted only a few times. The chain recombines TRBV6-5 with TRBJ1-2, with D perhaps matching TRBD1 (6 bases). Germline CDR1 is MNHEY and CDR2 is SVGAGI. The CDR3 is 18 residues long. V gave up 2 bases and J gave up 2 bases, with 21 bases separating them. This CDR3 is CASSYERPRPGVNYGYTF. CDR3 sequence (DNA): TGTGCCAGCAGTTACGAAAGGCCGCGGCCAGGGGTGAACTATGGCTACACCTTC.